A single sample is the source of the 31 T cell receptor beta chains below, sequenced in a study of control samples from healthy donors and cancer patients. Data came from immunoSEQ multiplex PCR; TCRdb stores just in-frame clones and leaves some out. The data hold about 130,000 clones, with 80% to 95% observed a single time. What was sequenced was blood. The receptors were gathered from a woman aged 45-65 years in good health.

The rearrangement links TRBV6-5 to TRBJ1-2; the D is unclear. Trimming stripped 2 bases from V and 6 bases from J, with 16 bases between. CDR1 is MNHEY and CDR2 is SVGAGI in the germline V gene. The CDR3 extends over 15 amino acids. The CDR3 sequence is CASSYVGGFLDGYTF. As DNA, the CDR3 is TGTGCCAGCAGTTACGTGGGAGGCTTTTTAGATGGCTACACCTTC.

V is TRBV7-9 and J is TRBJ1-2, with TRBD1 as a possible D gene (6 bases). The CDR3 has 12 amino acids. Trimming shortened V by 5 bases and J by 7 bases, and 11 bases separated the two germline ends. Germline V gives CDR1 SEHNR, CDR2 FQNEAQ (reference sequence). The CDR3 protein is CASSLQGSGYTF. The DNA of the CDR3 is TGTGCCAGCAGCCTACAGGGATCTGGCTACACCTTC.

CDR3 DNA sequence: TGTGCCACCAGTGAATCTAGCGATTACCCCTACGAGCAGTACTTC. Its translation: CATSESSDYPYEQYF. The rearrangement links TRBV24-1 to TRBJ2-7; tentatively, D is TRBD2 (6 bases). The CDR3 spans 15 residues. V dropped 4 bases and J dropped 2 bases, with 14 bases sitting between them. The germline V gene has CDR1 KGHDR and CDR2 SFDVKD.

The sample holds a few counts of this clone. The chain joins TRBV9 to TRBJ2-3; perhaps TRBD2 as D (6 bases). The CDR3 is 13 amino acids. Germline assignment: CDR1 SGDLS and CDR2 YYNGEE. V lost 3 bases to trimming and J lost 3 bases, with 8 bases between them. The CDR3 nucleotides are TGTGCCAGCAGCGAGGGACTGACAGATACGCAGTATTTT. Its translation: CASSEGLTDTQYF.

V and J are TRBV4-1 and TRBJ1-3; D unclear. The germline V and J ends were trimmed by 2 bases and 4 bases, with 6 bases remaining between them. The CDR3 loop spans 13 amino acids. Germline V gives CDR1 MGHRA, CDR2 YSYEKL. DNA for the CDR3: TGCGCCAGCAGCCAAAATTTGGGAAACACCATATATTTT. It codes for CASSQNLGNTIYF.

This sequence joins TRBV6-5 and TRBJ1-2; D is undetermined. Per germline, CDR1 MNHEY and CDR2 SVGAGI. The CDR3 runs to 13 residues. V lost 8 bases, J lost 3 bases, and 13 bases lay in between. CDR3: CASAQRADYGYTF. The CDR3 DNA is TGTGCCAGCGCACAGAGGGCGGACTATGGCTACACCTTC.

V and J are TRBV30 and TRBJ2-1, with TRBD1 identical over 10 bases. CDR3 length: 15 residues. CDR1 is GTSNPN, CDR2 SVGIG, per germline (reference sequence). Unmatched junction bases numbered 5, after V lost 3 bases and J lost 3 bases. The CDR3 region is CAWSRDRGNYNEQFF. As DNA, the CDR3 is TGTGCCTGGAGCCGGGACAGGGGAAACTACAATGAGCAGTTCTTC.

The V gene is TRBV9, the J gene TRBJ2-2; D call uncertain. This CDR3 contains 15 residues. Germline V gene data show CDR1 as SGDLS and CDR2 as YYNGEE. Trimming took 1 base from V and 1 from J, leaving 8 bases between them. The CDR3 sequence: CASSVNPLNTGELFF. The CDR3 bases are TGTGCCAGCAGCGTAAACCCCTTGAACACCGGGGAGCTGTTTTTT.

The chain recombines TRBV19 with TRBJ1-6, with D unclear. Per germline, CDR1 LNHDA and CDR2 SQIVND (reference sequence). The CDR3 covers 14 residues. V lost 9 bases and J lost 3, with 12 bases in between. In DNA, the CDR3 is TGTGCCAGCAGCCCGAGATTCTATAATTCACCCCTCCACTTT. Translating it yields CASSPRFYNSPLHF.

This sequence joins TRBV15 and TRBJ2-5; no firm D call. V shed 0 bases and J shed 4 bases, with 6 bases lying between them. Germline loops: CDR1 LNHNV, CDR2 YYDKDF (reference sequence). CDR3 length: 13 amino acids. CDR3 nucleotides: TGTGCCACCAGCAGAGATTCGGGAGAGACCCAGTACTTC. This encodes CATSRDSGETQYF.

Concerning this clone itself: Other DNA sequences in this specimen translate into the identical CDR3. CDR3 sequence reads: CASSFHSGGAGEQYF. CDR3 bases: TGTGCCAGCAGTTTCCATTCAGGGGGCGCGGGTGAGCAGTACTTC. The chain links TRBV28 to TRBJ2-7; TRBD1 aligns across 8 bases. In germline, CDR1 is MDHEN, CDR2 SYDVKM. This CDR3 region has 15 residues. The J segment lost 7 bases and the V segment lost 3 bases, leaving 11 bases of the junction unmatched. The whole variable domain, remainder taken from reference TRBV28 and TRBJ2-7, is DVKVTQSSRYLVKRTGEKVFLECVQDMDHENMFWYRQDPGLGLRLIYFSYDVKMKEKGDIPEGYSVSREKKERFSLILESASTNQTSMYLCASSFHSGGAGEQYFGPGTRLTVT.

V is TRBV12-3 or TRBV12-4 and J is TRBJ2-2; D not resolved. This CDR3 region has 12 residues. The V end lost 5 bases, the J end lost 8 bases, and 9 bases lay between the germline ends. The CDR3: CASSQRYGELFF. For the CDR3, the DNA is TGTGCCAGCAGTCAACGGTATGGGGAGCTGTTTTTT.

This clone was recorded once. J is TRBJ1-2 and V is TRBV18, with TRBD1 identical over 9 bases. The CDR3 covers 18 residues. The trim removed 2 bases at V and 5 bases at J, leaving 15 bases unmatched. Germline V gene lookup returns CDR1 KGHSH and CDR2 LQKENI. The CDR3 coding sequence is TGTGCCAGCTCACCAAGACCCCCGGGACAGGGATCGATTTATGGCTACACCTTC. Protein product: CASSPRPPGQGSIYGYTF.

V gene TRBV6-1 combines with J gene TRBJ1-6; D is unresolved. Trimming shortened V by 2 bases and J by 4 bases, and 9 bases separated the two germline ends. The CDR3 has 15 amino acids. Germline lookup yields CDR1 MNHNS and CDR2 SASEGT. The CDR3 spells CASSELGRYNSPLHF. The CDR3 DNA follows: TGTGCCAGCAGTGAATTAGGTCGGTATAATTCACCCCTCCACTTT.

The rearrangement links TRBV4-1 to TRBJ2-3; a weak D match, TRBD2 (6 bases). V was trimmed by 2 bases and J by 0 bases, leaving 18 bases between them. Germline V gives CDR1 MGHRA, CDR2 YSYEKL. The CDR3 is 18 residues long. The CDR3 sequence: CASSQQAGPAVSTDTQYF. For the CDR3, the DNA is TGCGCCAGCAGCCAACAGGCGGGGCCAGCCGTTAGCACAGATACGCAGTATTTT.

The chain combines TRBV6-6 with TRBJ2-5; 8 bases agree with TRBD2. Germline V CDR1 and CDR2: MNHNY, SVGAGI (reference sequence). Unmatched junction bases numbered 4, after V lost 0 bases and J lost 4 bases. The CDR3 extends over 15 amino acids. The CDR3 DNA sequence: TGTGCCAGCAGTTACTCGAGCCTAGCGGGAGAGACCCAGTACTTC. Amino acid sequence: CASSYSSLAGETQYF.

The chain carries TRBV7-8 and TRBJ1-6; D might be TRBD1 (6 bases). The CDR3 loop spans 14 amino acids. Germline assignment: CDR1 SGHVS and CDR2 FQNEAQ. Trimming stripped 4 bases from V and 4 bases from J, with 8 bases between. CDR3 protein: CASSSDSYNSPLHF. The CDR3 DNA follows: TGTGCCAGCAGCTCGGACAGTTATAATTCACCCCTCCACTTT.

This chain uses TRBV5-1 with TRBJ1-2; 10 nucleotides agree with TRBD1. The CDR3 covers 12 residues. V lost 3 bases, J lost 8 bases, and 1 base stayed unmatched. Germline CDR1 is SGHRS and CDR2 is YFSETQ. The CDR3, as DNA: TGCGCCAGCAGCTGGGACAGGGGAGGCTACACCTTC. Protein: CASSWDRGGYTF.

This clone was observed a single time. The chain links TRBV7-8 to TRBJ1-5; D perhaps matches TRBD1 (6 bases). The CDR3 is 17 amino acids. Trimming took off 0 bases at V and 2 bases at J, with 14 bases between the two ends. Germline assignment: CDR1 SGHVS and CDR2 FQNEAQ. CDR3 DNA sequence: TGTGCCAGCAGCTTAGCCCGCGGGGGGCGAGGCAATCAGCCCCAGCATTTT. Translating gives CASSLARGGRGNQPQHF.

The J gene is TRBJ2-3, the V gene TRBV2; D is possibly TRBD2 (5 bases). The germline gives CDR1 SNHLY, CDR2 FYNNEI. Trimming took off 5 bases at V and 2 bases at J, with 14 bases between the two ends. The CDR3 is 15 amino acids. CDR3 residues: CASSKQRSNTDTQYF. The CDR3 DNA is TGTGCCAGCAGTAAACAGCGGAGCAACACAGATACGCAGTATTTT.

CDR3 nucleotide sequence: TGTGCCAGCAGTGAAGGGGGTCAAATGACCCAGTACTTC. Its translation: CASSEGGQMTQYF. V is TRBV14 and J is TRBJ2-5; tentative D call: TRBD1 (6 bases). Germline loops: CDR1 SGHDN, CDR2 FVKESK. Trimming left V 6 bases short and J 7 bases short, with 15 bases between. This CDR3 comprises 13 residues.

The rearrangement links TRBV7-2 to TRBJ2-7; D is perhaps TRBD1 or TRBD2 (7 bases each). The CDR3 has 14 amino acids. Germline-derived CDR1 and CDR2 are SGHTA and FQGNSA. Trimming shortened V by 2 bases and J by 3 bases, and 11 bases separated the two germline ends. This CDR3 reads CASSLQRDSYEQYF. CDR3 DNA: TGTGCCAGCAGCTTACAGCGGGACAGCTACGAGCAGTACTTC.

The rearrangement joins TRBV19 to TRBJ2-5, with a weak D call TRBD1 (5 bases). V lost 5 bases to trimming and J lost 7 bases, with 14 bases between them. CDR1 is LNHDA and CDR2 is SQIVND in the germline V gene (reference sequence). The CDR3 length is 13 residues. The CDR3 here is CASSPSKGLTQYF. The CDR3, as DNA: TGTGCCAGTAGTCCCTCGAAGGGGTTGACCCAGTACTTC.

The CDR3 region is CASSPGRNYGYTF. CDR3 nucleotides: TGTGCCAGCAGCCCAGGACGGAACTATGGCTACACCTTC. The V call is TRBV5-6, the J call TRBJ1-2; D remains unclear. The V gene's germline CDR1 is SGHDT and CDR2 YYEEEE. The CDR3 contains 13 residues. The germline V and J ends were trimmed by 4 bases and 2 bases, with 9 bases remaining between them.

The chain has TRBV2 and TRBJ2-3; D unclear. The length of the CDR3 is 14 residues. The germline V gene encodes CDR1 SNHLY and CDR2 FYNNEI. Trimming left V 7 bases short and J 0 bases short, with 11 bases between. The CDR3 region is CASMRDPSTDTQYF. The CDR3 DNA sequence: TGTGCCAGCATGAGAGACCCCAGCACAGATACGCAGTATTTT.

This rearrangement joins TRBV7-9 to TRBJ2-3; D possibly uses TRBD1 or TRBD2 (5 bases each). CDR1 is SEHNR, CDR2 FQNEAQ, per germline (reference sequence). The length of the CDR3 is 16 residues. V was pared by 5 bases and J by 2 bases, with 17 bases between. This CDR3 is CASSPRDRGITDTQYF. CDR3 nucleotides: TGTGCCAGCAGCCCACGGGACCGAGGAATCACAGATACGCAGTATTTT.

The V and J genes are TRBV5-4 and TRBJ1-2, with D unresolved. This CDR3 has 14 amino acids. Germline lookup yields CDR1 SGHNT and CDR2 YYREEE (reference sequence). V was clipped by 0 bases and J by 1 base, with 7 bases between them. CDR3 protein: CASSLDQINYGYTF. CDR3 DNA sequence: TGTGCCAGCAGCTTGGACCAGATTAACTATGGCTACACCTTC.

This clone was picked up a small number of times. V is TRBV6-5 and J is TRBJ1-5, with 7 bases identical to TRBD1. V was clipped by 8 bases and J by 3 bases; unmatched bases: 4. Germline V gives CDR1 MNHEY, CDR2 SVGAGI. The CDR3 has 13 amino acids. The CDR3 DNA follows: TGTGCCAGCGGAGACAGGGTCAATCAGCCCCAGCATTTT. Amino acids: CASGDRVNQPQHF.

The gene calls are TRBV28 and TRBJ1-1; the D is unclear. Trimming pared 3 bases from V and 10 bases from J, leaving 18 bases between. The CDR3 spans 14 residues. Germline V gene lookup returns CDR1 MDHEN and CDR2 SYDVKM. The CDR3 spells CASSFRLDGLGAFF. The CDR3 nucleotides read TGTGCCAGCAGTTTCCGCCTTGACGGGCTGGGAGCTTTCTTT.

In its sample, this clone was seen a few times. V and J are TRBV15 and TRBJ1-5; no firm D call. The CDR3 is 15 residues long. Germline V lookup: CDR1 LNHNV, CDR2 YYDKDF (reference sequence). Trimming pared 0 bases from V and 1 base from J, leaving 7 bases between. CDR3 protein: CATSREHWSNQPQHF. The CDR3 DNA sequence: TGTGCCACCAGCAGAGAACATTGGAGCAATCAGCCCCAGCATTTT.

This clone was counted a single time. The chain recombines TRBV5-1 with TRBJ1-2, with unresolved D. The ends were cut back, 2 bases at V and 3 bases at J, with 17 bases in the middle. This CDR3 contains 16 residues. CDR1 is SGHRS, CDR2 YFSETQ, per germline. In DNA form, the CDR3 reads TGCGCCAGCAGCTTATCGACTACGGCACAGTACTATGGCTACACCTTC. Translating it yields CASSLSTTAQYYGYTF.